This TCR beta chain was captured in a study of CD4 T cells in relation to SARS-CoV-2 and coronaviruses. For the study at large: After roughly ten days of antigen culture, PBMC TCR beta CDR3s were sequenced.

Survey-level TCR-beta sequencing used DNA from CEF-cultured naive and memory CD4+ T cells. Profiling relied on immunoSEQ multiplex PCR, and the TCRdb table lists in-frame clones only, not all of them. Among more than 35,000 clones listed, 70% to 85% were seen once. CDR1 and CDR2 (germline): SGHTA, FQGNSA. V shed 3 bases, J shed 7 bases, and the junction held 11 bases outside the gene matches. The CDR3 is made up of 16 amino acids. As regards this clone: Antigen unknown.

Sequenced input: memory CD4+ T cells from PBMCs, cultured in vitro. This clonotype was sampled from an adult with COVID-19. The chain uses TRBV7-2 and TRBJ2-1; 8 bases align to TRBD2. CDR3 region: CASSFSARGAVNEQFF. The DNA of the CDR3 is TGTGCCAGCAGCTTTTCCGCGCGGGGGGCTGTTAATGAGCAGTTCTTC.